The entry that follows covers one T cell receptor beta chain sequence. Its antigen is unknown. These data belong to a study of CD8 T cells in Susac syndrome. Overall study: There were six sequenced Susac syndrome patients with active disease and eight or nine in remission.

Regarding the study as a whole: The CD4+ T cell repertoires that were profiled in Susac syndrome showed no clonal expansion.

With random hexamers, roughly 0.45 to 1 ug RNA was reverse transcribed. An immunoSEQ multiplex PCR amplified TCR beta CDR3 over 54 Vbeta and 13 Jbeta. TCRdb processed the immunoSEQ multiplex PCR reads anew with MiXCR; each CDR3 protein has one entry. The data hold about 170,000 distinct CDR3 sequences, with approximately 94% observed a single time. The material sequenced was CD4+ T cells from PBMCs. This receptor was taken from a human donor with Susac syndrome.

The CDR3 spells CASTRGQLNTEAFF. CDR3 DNA sequence: TGTGCCAGCACCCGAGGACAGTTGAACACTGAAGCTTTCTTT. The gene calls are TRBV5-4 and TRBJ1-1, with D perhaps matching TRBD1 (6 bases). Germline lookup yields CDR1 SGHNT and CDR2 YYREEE (reference sequence). Trimming took 6 bases from V and 0 from J, leaving 12 bases between them. The CDR3 has 14 amino acids.